A selection of T cell receptor beta chains follows, all from one sample in a study of shared clonotypes between healthy human individuals. Only in-frame clones appear in the TCRdb table, and some are missing; sequencing was by immunoSEQ multiplex PCR. The sample contains 950,000 to 1,100,000 clones, around 76% of which appear only once. Sample: memory CD4+ T cells sorted from blood. The receptors come from a man aged 18 to 29 in good health. The CDR3 runs from the conserved cysteine through the conserved F or W. D genes are given only for firm matches. Part of the rows lack a size; the others show once, few, many or a class for expanded clones.

D gene: NA; clone size: once; J gene: TRBJ1-4; V gene: TRBV4-3; CDR3 protein: CASSREGRDEKLFF; CDR3 DNA: TGCGCCAGCAGCCGGGAGGGGCGCGATGAAAAACTGTTTTTT
D gene: NA; clone size: NA; J gene: TRBJ1-5; V gene: TRBV19; CDR3 protein: CASSIVKGDQPQHF; CDR3 DNA: TGTGCCAGTAGTATAGTGAAGGGGGATCAGCCCCAGCATTTT
D gene: TRBD2; clone size: NA; J gene: TRBJ2-5; V gene: TRBV18; CDR3 protein: CASSPSSGGARETQYF; CDR3 DNA: TGTGCCAGCTCACCTTCTAGCGGGGGGGCCCGAGAGACCCAGTACTTC
D gene: TRBD2; clone size: NA; J gene: TRBJ2-3; V gene: TRBV29-1; CDR3 protein: CSVGLAGIITDTQYF; CDR3 DNA: TGCAGCGTTGGACTAGCGGGGATAATCACAGATACGCAGTATTTT
D gene: NA; clone size: NA; J gene: TRBJ2-5; V gene: TRBV18; CDR3 protein: CASSRDLRETQYF; CDR3 DNA: TGTGCCAGCTCCCGTGACCTCAGGGAGACCCAGTACTTC
D gene: NA; clone size: NA; J gene: TRBJ2-1; V gene: TRBV5-4; CDR3 protein: CASSSDGLAYNEQFF; CDR3 DNA: TGTGCCAGCAGCTCCGACGGGTTAGCCTACAATGAGCAGTTCTTC
D gene: NA; clone size: NA; J gene: TRBJ2-6; V gene: TRBV18; CDR3 protein: CASSLSSGANVLTF; CDR3 DNA: TGTGCCAGCTCACTGAGCTCTGGGGCCAACGTCCTGACTTTC
D gene: TRBD1; clone size: NA; J gene: TRBJ1-5; V gene: TRBV5-6; CDR3 protein: CASSLQGLNQPQHF; CDR3 DNA: TGTGCCAGCAGCCTACAGGGGCTAAATCAGCCCCAGCATTTT
D gene: NA; clone size: NA; J gene: TRBJ2-6; V gene: TRBV19; CDR3 protein: CASSSRPTGANVLTF; CDR3 DNA: TGTGCCAGTAGTTCACGCCCCACCGGGGCCAACGTCCTGACTTTC
D gene: NA; clone size: NA; J gene: TRBJ2-6; V gene: TRBV5-1; CDR3 protein: CASKLGELPLSGANVLTF; CDR3 DNA: TGCGCCAGCAAACTTGGTGAGTTACCCCTCTCTGGGGCCAACGTCCTGACTTTC
D gene: NA; clone size: NA; J gene: TRBJ2-7; V gene: TRBV18; CDR3 protein: CASSPGSATSPGEQYF; CDR3 DNA: TGTGCCAGCTCACCAGGGAGTGCAACTAGCCCTGGCGAGCAGTACTTC
D gene: NA; clone size: NA; J gene: TRBJ1-4; V gene: TRBV11-1; CDR3 protein: CASSLRQGGTNEKLFF; CDR3 DNA: TGTGCCAGCAGCCTCCGGCAGGGAGGGACTAATGAAAAACTGTTTTTT
D gene: NA; clone size: NA; J gene: TRBJ2-7; V gene: TRBV9; CDR3 protein: CASSRPLEIYEQYF; CDR3 DNA: TGTGCCAGCAGCCGGCCCCTCGAGATCTACGAGCAGTACTTC
D gene: NA; clone size: NA; J gene: TRBJ1-1; V gene: TRBV11-2; CDR3 protein: CASSFSTVNTEAFF; CDR3 DNA: TGTGCCAGCAGCTTCTCGACAGTGAACACTGAAGCTTTCTTT
D gene: TRBD2; clone size: NA; J gene: TRBJ2-2; V gene: TRBV9; CDR3 protein: CASSPPGGAFGGELFF; CDR3 DNA: TGTGCCAGCAGCCCGCCCGGGGGGGCCTTTGGCGGGGAGCTGTTTTTT